One T cell receptor beta chain is described in this entry. What it recognizes is unknown. Unmatched junction bases numbered 15, after V lost 3 bases and J lost 3 bases. The CDR3 consists of 17 residues. The V gene's germline CDR1 is SQVTM and CDR2 ANQGSEA. Data came from immunoSEQ multiplex PCR; TCRdb stores just in-frame clones and leaves some out. Of fewer than 120,000 clones listed, approximately 92% were seen once; the top ten hold roughly 2.5%. This sample was taken from a study of T cell responses to AZD1222 COVID-19 vaccine. Study-wide results and limits: Only a handful of AZD1222 recipients, roughly 6 in all, had baseline seropositivity.

Second doses that came at about 4 or about 12 weeks were put together. This receptor was identified in an adult who received the AZD1222 COVID-19 vaccine. The chain couples TRBV29-1 to TRBJ1-1; TRBD1 matches 8 bases. Sequenced material: peripheral blood, taken 28 days after the second AZD1222 dose. DNA for the CDR3: TGCAGCGTTGACCTGACAGGGGTATCACTGGTCGACACTGAAGCTTTCTTT. It translates to CSVDLTGVSLVDTEAFF.